This T cell receptor beta chain emerged from a study of blood T cell repertoires in COVID-19. The data were produced by immunoSEQ multiplex PCR, yet TCRdb's version contains in-frame clones alone and is incomplete. The sample contains a few hundred thousand clones, 85% to 90% of which appear only once. CDR3 length: 14 residues. Germline V gene sequence: CDR1 KGHDR, CDR2 SFDVKD. Losses at the gene ends were 5 bases for V and 8 bases for J; bases not matched to a gene: 8. The clonotype was recovered from a woman aged 55-69 years with COVID-19, enrolled during active disease. Input material: peripheral blood. This rearrangement joins TRBV24-1 to TRBJ1-2, with 9 bases aligning to TRBD1. The CDR3 nucleotides are TGTGCCACCAGTGGATCTACAGGGGGCGAGGGCTACACCTTC. Its translation: CATSGSTGGEGYTF.